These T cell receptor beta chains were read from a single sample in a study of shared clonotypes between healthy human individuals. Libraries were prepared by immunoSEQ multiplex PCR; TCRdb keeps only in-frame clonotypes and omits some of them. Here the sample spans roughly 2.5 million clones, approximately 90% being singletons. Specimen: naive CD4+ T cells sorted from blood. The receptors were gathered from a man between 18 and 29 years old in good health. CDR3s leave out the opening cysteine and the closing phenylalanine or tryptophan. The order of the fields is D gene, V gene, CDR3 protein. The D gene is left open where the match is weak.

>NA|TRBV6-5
ASSYREGGPEAF
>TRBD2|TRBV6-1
ASSALTSGKNEQF
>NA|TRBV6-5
ASRHDTPNTGELF
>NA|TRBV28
ASSRGDSGGYEQY
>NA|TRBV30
AWSRGTLEAQH
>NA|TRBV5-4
ASSLAGREETQY
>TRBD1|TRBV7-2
ASSRQGELGEQF
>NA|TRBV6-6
ASSFWMYNEQF
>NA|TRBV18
ASSPQLGATNEKLF
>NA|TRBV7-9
ASSATGLGIGGYT
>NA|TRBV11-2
ASSPRAGYEQY
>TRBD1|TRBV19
ASSSFGTANEKLF
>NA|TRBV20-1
SALGADTQY